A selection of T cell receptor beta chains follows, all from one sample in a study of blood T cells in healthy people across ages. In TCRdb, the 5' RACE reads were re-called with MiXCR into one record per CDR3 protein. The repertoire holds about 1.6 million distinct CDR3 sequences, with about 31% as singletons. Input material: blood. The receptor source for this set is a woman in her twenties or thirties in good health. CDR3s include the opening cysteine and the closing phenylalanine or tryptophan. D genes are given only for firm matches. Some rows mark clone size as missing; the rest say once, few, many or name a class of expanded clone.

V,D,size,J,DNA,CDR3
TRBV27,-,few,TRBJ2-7,TGTGCCAGCAGTTTCGGAACCGAGCAGTACTTC,CASSFGTEQYF
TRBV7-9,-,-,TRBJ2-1,TGTGCCAGCAGCTTAGATATGTTCTGGGAGCAGTTCTTC,CASSLDMFWEQFF
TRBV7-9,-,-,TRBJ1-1,TGTGCCAGCAGCTTAGCCCGGACCTCCTGGAACACTGAAGCTTTCTTT,CASSLARTSWNTEAFF
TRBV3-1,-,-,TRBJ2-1,TGTGCCAGCAGCCAAGAATCGTACGGCGAGCAGTTCTTC,CASSQESYGEQFF
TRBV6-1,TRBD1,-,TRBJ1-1,TGTGCCAGCAGTGAAGCCCCGTGGACAGGGCTATCTCCAACCGCTGAAGCTTTCTTT,CASSEAPWTGLSPTAEAFF
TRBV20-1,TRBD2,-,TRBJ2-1,TGCAGTGCTAGGTCCGGACTAGCGGTCTCCTACAATGAGCAGTTCTTC,CSARSGLAVSYNEQFF
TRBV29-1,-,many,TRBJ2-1,TGCAGCGTTGTTCCTCCAGGGGCCTACAATGAGCAGTTCTTC,CSVVPPGAYNEQFF
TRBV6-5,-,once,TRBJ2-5,TGTGCCAGCAGTTACGAGCACCTTGGCCGGCGGGAGACCCAGTACTTC,CASSYEHLGRRETQYF
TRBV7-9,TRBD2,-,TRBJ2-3,TGTGCCAGCAGCTTGGAGCGGGGGGCTAGCACAGATACGCAGTATTTT,CASSLERGASTDTQYF
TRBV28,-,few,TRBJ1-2,TGTGCCAGCAGCTCCCGGGGGGCGCCTGCTAACTATGGCTACACCTTC,CASSSRGAPANYGYTF
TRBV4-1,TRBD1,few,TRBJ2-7,TGCGCCAGCAGCCAAGAGCCGGGTACAGGGGCCGAGCAGTACTTC,CASSQEPGTGAEQYF
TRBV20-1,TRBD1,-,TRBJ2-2,TGCAGTGCTAGGGATCCGGGACAGAAGGCCGGGGAACTGTTTTTT,CSARDPGQKAGELFF
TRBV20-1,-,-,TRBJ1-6,TGCAGTGCTAGCCCCTCAAGGACTAATTCACCCCTCCACTTT,CSASPSRTNSPLHF
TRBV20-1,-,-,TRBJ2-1,TGCAGTGCTAGAGGGGGACTTGGAAGCGATGAGCAGTTCTTC,CSARGGLGSDEQFF
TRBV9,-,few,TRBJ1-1,TGTGCCAGCAGCCCCGGGGAGGGGGGGCAAGAGACTGAAGCTTTCTTT,CASSPGEGGQETEAFF
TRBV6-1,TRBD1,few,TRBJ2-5,TGTGCCAGCAGTGCGTCAGGGGGCAAAGAGACCCAGTACTTC,CASSASGGKETQYF
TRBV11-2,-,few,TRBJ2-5,TGTGCCAGCGGCTCAGAGCCAGGGGCTTTGGGAGAGACCCAGTACTTC,CASGSEPGALGETQYF
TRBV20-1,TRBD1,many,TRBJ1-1,TGCAGTGCTAGACGACAGGGGGCGAGAGCTTTCTTT,CSARRQGARAFF
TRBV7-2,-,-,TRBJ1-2,TGTGCCAGCAGCCGTCTACAGGGCTATGGCTACACCTTC,CASSRLQGYGYTF
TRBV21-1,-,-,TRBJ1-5,TGTGCCAGCAGCAAAGCGGGGGGAAGTAATCAGCCCCAGCATTTT,CASSKAGGSNQPQHF
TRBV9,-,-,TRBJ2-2,TGTGCCAGCAGCGTAGAGGGGGGGACATACACCGGGGAGCTGTTTTTT,CASSVEGGTYTGELFF
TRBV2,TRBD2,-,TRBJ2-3,TGTGCCAGCCGAGAAAGACTAGCGGTTACAGATACGCAGTATTTT,CASRERLAVTDTQYF
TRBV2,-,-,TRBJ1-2,TGTGCCGGCAGTTCGGACTACAACTATGGCTACACCTTC,CAGSSDYNYGYTF
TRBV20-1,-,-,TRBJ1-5,TGCAGTGCTAGAGATAATTTACGGCCCCAGCATTTT,CSARDNLRPQHF
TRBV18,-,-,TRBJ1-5,TGTGCCAGCTCACCCCTGGTTGGAGGCCAGCCCCAGCATTTT,CASSPLVGGQPQHF
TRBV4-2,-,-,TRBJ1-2,TGTGCCAGCAGCCAAGCGGTTGCTACTCCCCCAAACTATGGCTACACCTTC,CASSQAVATPPNYGYTF
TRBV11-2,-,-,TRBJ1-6,TGTGCCAGCAGCTACGGGCAGGGAAGGAATTCACCCCTCCACTTT,CASSYGQGRNSPLHF
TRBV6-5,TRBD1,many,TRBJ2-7,TGTGCCAGCAGGGACAGGAGCTCCTACGAGCAGTACTTC,CASRDRSSYEQYF
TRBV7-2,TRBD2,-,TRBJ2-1,TGTGCCAGCATCGAAACTAGCGGGGCACCTGTTATTAGTGAGCAGTTCTTC,CASIETSGAPVISEQFF
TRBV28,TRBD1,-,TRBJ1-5,TGTGCCAGCAACGGACAGGGCTTGGGTCAGCTCCAGCATTTT,CASNGQGLGQLQHF
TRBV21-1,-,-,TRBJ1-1,TGTGCCAGCAGCCCCGGTGCGACTGAAGCTTTCTTT,CASSPGATEAFF
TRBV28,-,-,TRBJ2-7,TGTGCCAGCAGGCTAAGGTACGAGCAGTACTTC,CASRLRYEQYF
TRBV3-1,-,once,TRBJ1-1,TGTGCCAGCAGCCTATCGGACTCTCAGAACACTGAAGCTTTCTTT,CASSLSDSQNTEAFF
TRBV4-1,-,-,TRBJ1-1,TGCGCCAGCAGCCCCCCAGCAGGCCTGAACACTGAAGCTTTCTTT,CASSPPAGLNTEAFF
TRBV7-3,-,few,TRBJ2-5,TGTGCCAGCAGCTTAACCCCCCAGGAGTTTAGGACCCAGTACTTC,CASSLTPQEFRTQYF
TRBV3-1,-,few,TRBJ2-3,TGTGCCAGCAGGAACTCAGGGTTCACAGATACGCAGTATTTT,CASRNSGFTDTQYF
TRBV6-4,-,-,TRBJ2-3,TGTGCCAGCAGTGAGAGGGAGTTGTTAGATACGCAGTATTTT,CASSERELLDTQYF
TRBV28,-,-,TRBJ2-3,TGTGCCAGCAGTTTATCTACGGGACCGACCACAGATACGCAGTATTTT,CASSLSTGPTTDTQYF
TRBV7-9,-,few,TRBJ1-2,TGTGCCAGCAGCTCAGGCGGCTGGAAAGATGGCTACACCTTC,CASSSGGWKDGYTF
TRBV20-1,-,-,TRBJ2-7,TGCAGTGCTTATATCCCGGGATTGAGGAACGAGCAGTACTTC,CSAYIPGLRNEQYF
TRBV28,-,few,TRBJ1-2,TGTGCCAGCGGGCCCGGGGGGGTTGGCTATGGCTACACCTTC,CASGPGGVGYGYTF
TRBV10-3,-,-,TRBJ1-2,TGTGCCATCAGTGAGTCGAGGGGGGGCGAGAACTATGGCTACACCTTC,CAISESRGGENYGYTF
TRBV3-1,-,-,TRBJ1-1,TGTGCCAGCGGCCAAGTACTGTTGAACACTGAAGCTTTCTTT,CASGQVLLNTEAFF
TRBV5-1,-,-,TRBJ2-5,TGCGCCAGCAGCTTGTTATCTAGCGACGGATATAAAGAGACCCAGTACTTC,CASSLLSSDGYKETQYF
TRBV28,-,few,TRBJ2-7,TGTGCCAGCACCGCCCCGGGGCTACTATCCTACGAGCAGTACTTC,CASTAPGLLSYEQYF
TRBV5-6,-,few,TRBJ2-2,TGTGCCAGCAGCTTGGGCCCATCTCCGAACACCGGGGAGCTGTTTTTT,CASSLGPSPNTGELFF
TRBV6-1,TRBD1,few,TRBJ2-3,TGTGCCAGCAGTGCTAGGACAGGGGCCCCAGATACGCAGTATTTT,CASSARTGAPDTQYF
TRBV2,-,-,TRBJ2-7,TGTGCCAGCAGTGAAAGTCGTCAAGGGGGGGCGTGGAACGAGCAGTACTTC,CASSESRQGGAWNEQYF
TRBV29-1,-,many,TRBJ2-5,TGCAGCGTTGGGCTAGCCCCTGGGACCCAGTACTTC,CSVGLAPGTQYF
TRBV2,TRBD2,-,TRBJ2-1,TGTGCCAGCAGGATTGGGACTAGCGGGAGTGAGCAGTTCTTC,CASRIGTSGSEQFF
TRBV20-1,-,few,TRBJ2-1,TGCAGTGCTAGGCCCACAGCCCCCGTCAGTCTAGGGTCCTACAATGAGCAGTTCTTC,CSARPTAPVSLGSYNEQFF
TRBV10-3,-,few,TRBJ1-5,TGTGCCATCAGTGAGTCAGGATTCCAACTCAATCAGCCCCAGCATTTT,CAISESGFQLNQPQHF
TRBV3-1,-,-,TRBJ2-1,TGTGCCAGCAGCCAAGCCCTTGTGGGTGAGCAGTTCTTC,CASSQALVGEQFF
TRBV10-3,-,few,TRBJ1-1,TGTGCCATCAGTATCCTCCCTTTAACCGAAGCTTTCTTT,CAISILPLTEAFF
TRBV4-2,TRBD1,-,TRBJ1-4,TGTGCCAGCAGCCCGCAGGGGGCAGACGAAAAACTGTTTTTT,CASSPQGADEKLFF